Listed below are T cell receptor beta chains from one sample, sequenced in a study of cytomegalovirus exposure and HLA in healthy donors. Measured with immunoSEQ multiplex PCR; TCRdb has only the in-frame clones, and not every one. The sample records about 76,000 clones, about three quarters being singletons. The sequenced sample was PBMCs. All receptors come from a woman aged 40 to 50 in good health and CMV-seropositive. Both conserved end residues are part of each CDR3.

J: TRBJ1-1
V: TRBV6-5
CDR3: CASSERGRKNTEAFF

J: TRBJ1-5
V: TRBV18
CDR3: CASSQGTGTGQPQHF

J: TRBJ1-6
V: TRBV4-3
CDR3: CASSQARGQVSSPLHF

J: TRBJ2-5
V: TRBV7-9
CDR3: CASSYTRGAQETQYF

J: TRBJ1-1
V: TRBV6-5
CDR3: CASSRTGRGNTEAFF

J: TRBJ2-5
V: TRBV9
CDR3: CASSLGLAGTQYF

J: TRBJ2-1
V: TRBV5-6
CDR3: CASSYLGRGLARTAEQFF

J: TRBJ2-7
V: TRBV5-4
CDR3: CASSLEPSGRYEQYF

J: TRBJ2-7
V: TRBV6-1
CDR3: CASSSILAGGEEQYF

J: TRBJ2-7
V: TRBV6-5
CDR3: CASSYSTSGRIYEQYF

J: TRBJ2-7
V: TRBV5-1
CDR3: CASSLGGGPPYEQYF

J: TRBJ2-5
V: TRBV7-8
CDR3: CASSLIQGVQETQYF

J: TRBJ1-6
V: TRBV19
CDR3: CASSPEAQGGTNNSPLHF

J: TRBJ2-7
V: TRBV7-2
CDR3: CASSLAATSGGFYEQYF

J: TRBJ1-5
V: TRBV9
CDR3: CASSVIAWDRRCNQPQHF

J: TRBJ1-6
V: TRBV7-9
CDR3: CASSQAGGSPLHF

J: TRBJ2-7
V: TRBV20-1
CDR3: CSARVSYEQYF

J: TRBJ1-2
V: TRBV11-2
CDR3: CASSYDRGQNYGYPF

J: TRBJ1-1
V: TRBV10-3
CDR3: CAISGQGALEAFF

J: TRBJ2-7
V: TRBV2
CDR3: CASNTGLGEQYF

J: TRBJ2-1
V: TRBV5-1
CDR3: CASSLIQGESKEQFF

J: TRBJ2-1
V: TRBV7-2
CDR3: CASSLPTAYNEQFF

J: TRBJ1-1
V: TRBV10-1
CDR3: CASSGQNTEAFF

J: TRBJ2-1
V: TRBV5-4
CDR3: CASSNRQGITNEQFF

J: TRBJ2-5
V: TRBV30
CDR3: CAWSGKPTAKETQYF

J: TRBJ1-5
V: TRBV15
CDR3: CATSREHGNQPQHF

J: TRBJ2-7
V: TRBV27
CDR3: CASSFSNLGAGAYEQYF

J: TRBJ2-2
V: TRBV27
CDR3: CASQLSPTGELFF

J: TRBJ2-3
V: TRBV6-1
CDR3: CASSERTSGSADTQYF

J: TRBJ1-4
V: TRBV5-5
CDR3: CASDLGTGMNEKLFF

J: TRBJ2-2
V: TRBV6-4
CDR3: CASRRQVKDGELFF

J: TRBJ2-2
V: TRBV30
CDR3: CAWSPFGELFF

J: TRBJ2-5
V: TRBV6-1
CDR3: CASSGQYQETQYF

J: TRBJ2-7
V: TRBV5-1
CDR3: CASSLAGTGEQYF

J: TRBJ1-1
V: TRBV4-3
CDR3: CASSPGQGRLGAFF

J: TRBJ2-7
V: TRBV4-1
CDR3: CASSHTLGRSYEQYF

J: TRBJ2-7
V: TRBV15
CDR3: CATSPSDNPYEQYF

J: TRBJ2-7
V: TRBV11-2
CDR3: CASSLGTGGSYEQYF

J: TRBJ2-1
V: TRBV30
CDR3: CAWSQLANEQFF

J: TRBJ1-4
V: TRBV14
CDR3: CASSHYGTNEKLFF

J: TRBJ1-1
V: TRBV9
CDR3: CASSVESGGTAFF

J: TRBJ2-1
V: TRBV7-8
CDR3: CASSLAGTSGRAGNEQFF

J: TRBJ2-1
V: TRBV2
CDR3: CASSEGTVYNEQFF

J: TRBJ1-2
V: TRBV5-1
CDR3: CASSLYQTGAYGYTF

J: TRBJ1-5
V: TRBV5-4
CDR3: CASSPGTGSNQPQHF

J: TRBJ1-4
V: TRBV27
CDR3: CASSAGTGRPFNEKLFF

J: TRBJ2-1
V: TRBV6-1
CDR3: CASSGLAGLDEQFF